The T cell receptor (beta chain) under discussion was sequenced for a study of CD8+ T cells in alopecia areata. In the study overall: Tofacitinib was taken orally by treated patients, and the dose was 5 to 10 mg twice daily. Tofacitinib administration persisted for 6 to 18 months, succeeded by 6 months off drug.

General study results and limits: Relative to mice, TCR sharing across patients was less clear, a difference possibly HLA-related.

Sequencing used cDNA as its template, made by extracting RNA and reverse transcribing it. Data came from immunoSEQ multiplex PCR; TCRdb stores just in-frame clones and leaves some out. The data contain 150,000 to 200,000 clones, about 72% of them singletons. Details on this clone: Its antigen remains unidentified.

The length of the CDR3 is 14 residues. The V segment lost 8 bases and the J segment 4 bases; nucleotides outside the gene matches: 12. Germline V gene data show CDR1 as SQVTM and CDR2 as ANQGSEA. This TCR was recovered from a human donor with alopecia areata. This chain joins TRBV29-1 and TRBJ2-3, with TRBD2 matching over 7 bases. Here the sequenced sample was CD8+ T cells sorted from blood, taken at week 0. The CDR3 region has the DNA TGCAGCCTCCCGGGCCAGGGAGGGTCAGATACGCAGTATTTT. Translated: CSLPGQGGSDTQYF.